This T cell receptor (beta chain) was observed in a study of T-cell reconstitution after alpha-beta-depleted transplantation in children. A library of TCRbeta sequences, prepared with unique molecular identifiers, was generated. TCRdb reprocessed the PCR reads via MiXCR and lists one record per CDR3 protein. The sample shows some 590,000 distinct CDR3 sequences, over 9.5% of them seen only once. This CDR3 has 13 residues. Germline CDR1 and CDR2: SGHAT and FQNNGV. V was trimmed by 6 bases and J by 0 bases, leaving 9 bases between them. This clonotype was detected only a few times. The material sequenced was PBMCs from the stem cell graft donor, taken from the stem cell graft. The clonotype comes from a human donor who donated a stem cell graft to a child with acute myeloid leukemia. The chain employs TRBV11-2 and TRBJ2-7; D is unresolved. This CDR3 is CASRPDHSYEQYF. As DNA, the CDR3 is TGTGCCAGCAGGCCGGACCACTCCTACGAGCAGTACTTC. Full variable domain (outside the CDR3, taken from reference TRBV11-2 and TRBJ2-7): EAGVAQSPRYKIIEKRQSVAFWCNPISGHATLYWYQQILGQGPKLLIQFQNNGVVDDSQLPKDRFSAERLKGVDSTLKIQPAKLEDSAVYLCASRPDHSYEQYFGPGTRLTVT.